In this sample, the clone carrying this TCR beta chain turned up a few times. The target antigen is unknown. The sample is drawn from a study of human T cells and chemical hapten exposure. On the study more broadly: Weekly diphenylcyclopropenone doses were given to patients' scalps across the roughly 25-week study. Patients, predominantly female, presented with alopecia areata, totalis or universalis.

The study used a library that attached unique molecular identifiers to individual cDNA molecules. TCRdb redid the calling of the RACE reads with MiXCR, one entry per CDR3 protein. The data contain about 140,000 distinct CDR3 sequences, roughly 12% of them singletons. Whole-study findings and limits: PT1 expanded TCR numbers rose with patch test score.

The time point was: patch test 2, 6 weeks after DPC sensitization. Treatment noted: therapeutic diphenylcyclopropenone sensitization with weekly scalp DPC. CDR3 length equals 13 residues. Germline assignment: CDR1 SGDLS and CDR2 YYNGEE. V lost 0 bases, J lost 6 bases, and 10 bases lay in between. This clonotype was obtained from a woman in her forties or fifties with alopecia areata. Some clones in this sample may be carry-over from other donors' samples. The sample consisted of whole blood, taken in connection with sensitization to the hapten diphenylcyclopropenone (DPC). The rearrangement uses TRBV9 and TRBJ2-7, with unresolved D. In DNA form, the CDR3 reads TGTGCCAGCAGCGTAGGTCCCTTAGGCGAGCAGTACTTC. Its protein product is CASSVGPLGEQYF.